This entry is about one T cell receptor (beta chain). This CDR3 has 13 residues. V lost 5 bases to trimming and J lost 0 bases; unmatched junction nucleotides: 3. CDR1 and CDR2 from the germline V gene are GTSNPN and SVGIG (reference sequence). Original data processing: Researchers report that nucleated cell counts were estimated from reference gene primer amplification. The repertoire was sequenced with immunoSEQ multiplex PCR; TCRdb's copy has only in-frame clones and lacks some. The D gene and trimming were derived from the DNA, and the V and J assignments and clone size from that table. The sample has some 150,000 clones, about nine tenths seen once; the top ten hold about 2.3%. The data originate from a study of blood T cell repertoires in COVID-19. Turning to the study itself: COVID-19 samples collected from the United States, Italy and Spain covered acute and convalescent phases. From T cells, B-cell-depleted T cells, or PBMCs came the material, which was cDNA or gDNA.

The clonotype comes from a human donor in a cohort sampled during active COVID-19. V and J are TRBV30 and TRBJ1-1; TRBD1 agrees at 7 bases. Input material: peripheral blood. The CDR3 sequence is CAWATGMNTEAFF. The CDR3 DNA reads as TGTGCCTGGGCGACAGGGATGAACACTGAAGCTTTCTTT.